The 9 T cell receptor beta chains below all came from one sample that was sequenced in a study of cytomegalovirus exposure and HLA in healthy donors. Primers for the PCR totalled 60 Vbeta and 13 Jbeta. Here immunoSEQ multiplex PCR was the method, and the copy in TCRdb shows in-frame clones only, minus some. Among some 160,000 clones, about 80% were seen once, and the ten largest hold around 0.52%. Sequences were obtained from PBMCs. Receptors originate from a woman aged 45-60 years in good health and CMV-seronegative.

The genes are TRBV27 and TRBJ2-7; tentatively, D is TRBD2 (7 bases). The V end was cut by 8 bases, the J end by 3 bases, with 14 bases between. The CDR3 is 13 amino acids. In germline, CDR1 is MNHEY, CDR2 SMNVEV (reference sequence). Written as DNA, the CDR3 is TGTGCCAGCCGAAGGGGGGGGCGCTACGAGCAGTACTTC. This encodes CASRRGGRYEQYF.

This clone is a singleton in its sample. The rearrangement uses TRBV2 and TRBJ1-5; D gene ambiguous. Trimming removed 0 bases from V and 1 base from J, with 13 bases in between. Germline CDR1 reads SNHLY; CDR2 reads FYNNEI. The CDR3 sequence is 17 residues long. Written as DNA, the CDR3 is TGTGCCAGCAGTGAAGCGCGTCACCTTTCGAGCAATCAGCCCCAGCATTTT. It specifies CASSEARHLSSNQPQHF.

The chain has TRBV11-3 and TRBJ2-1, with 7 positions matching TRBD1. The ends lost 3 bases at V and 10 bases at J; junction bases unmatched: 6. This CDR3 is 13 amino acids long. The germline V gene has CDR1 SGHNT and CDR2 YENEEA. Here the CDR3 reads CASSFSGGEEQFF. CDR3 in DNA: TGTGCCAGCAGCTTCTCAGGGGGTGAGGAGCAGTTCTTC.

The CDR3 DNA sequence: TGTGCCAGCAGCCTTGTGACCACCGGGTTCCACGAGCAGTACTTC. As protein: CASSLVTTGFHEQYF. The chain combines TRBV9 with TRBJ2-5, with D unresolved. Near its end, the DNA agrees better with TRBJ2-7, so the J call may be wrong. Germline V lookup: CDR1 SGDLS, CDR2 YYNGEE. CDR3 size: 15 residues.

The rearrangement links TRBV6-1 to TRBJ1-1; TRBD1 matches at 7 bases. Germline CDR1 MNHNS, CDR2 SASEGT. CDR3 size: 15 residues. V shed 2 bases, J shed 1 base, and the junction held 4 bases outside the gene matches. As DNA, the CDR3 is TGTGCCAGCAGTGAAAAGACAGGGACGAACACTGAAGCTTTCTTT. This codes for CASSEKTGTNTEAFF.

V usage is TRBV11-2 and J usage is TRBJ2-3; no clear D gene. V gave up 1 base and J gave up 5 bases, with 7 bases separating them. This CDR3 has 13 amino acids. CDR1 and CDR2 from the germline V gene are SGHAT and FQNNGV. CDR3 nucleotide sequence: TGTGCCAGCAGCTTAGGAATCGGAGATACGCAGTATTTT. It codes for CASSLGIGDTQYF.

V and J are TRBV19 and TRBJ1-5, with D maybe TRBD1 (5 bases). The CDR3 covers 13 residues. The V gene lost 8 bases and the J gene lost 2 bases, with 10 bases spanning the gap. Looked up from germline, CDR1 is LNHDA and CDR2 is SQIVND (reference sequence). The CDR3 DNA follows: TGTGCCAGTCAGGGAATAGGCAATCAGCCCCAGCATTTT. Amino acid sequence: CASQGIGNQPQHF.

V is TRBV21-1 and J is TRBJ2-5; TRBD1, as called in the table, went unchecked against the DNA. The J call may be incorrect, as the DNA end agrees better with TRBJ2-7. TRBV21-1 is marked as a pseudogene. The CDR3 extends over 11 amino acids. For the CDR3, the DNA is TGTGCCAGCAGCAAAAGGGGCGAGCAGTACTTC. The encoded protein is CASSKRGEQYF.

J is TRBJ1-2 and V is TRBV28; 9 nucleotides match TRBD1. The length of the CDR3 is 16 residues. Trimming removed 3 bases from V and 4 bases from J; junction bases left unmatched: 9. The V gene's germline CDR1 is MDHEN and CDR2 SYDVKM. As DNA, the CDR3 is TGTGCCAGCAGTTTCGGAAGGACAGGGGTCAGCTATGGCTACACCTTC. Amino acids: CASSFGRTGVSYGYTF.